Following are 9 T cell receptor beta chains from one sample sequenced in a study of STAT5B mutations in CD4+ large granular lymphocyte leukemia. Libraries were prepared by immunoSEQ multiplex PCR; TCRdb keeps only in-frame clonotypes and omits some of them. The data show some 40,000 clones, 70% to 85% seen once. Source material: CD4+ T cells from blood buffy coats. These receptors were taken from a human donor in good health.

In its sample, this clone was seen once. The V gene is TRBV7-3, the J gene TRBJ2-3; no reliable D call. The V end was cut by 3 bases, the J end by 4 bases, with 8 bases between. Germline V gene data show CDR1 as SGHTA and CDR2 as FQGTGA. This CDR3 is 13 amino acids long. The CDR3 DNA sequence: TGTGCCAGCAGCTTGGCTATGTCAGATACGCAGTATTTT. Translation gives CASSLAMSDTQYF.

This clone was seen a few times. The chain recombines TRBV28 with TRBJ1-2; the match to TRBD1 covers 9 bases. Germline-derived CDR1 and CDR2 are MDHEN and SYDVKM. This CDR3 region has 13 residues. V lost 8 bases, J lost 3 bases, and 4 bases stayed unmatched. The CDR3 coding sequence is TGTGCCAGCTTCGACAGGGGGGACTATGGCTACACCTTC. The encoded protein is CASFDRGDYGYTF.

Written as DNA, the CDR3 is TGCGCCAGCAGCCCCTCGGGCGGGATTCGTGGCTACACCTTC. Translated, it gives CASSPSGGIRGYTF. V gene TRBV4-1 combines with J gene TRBJ1-2; D remains ambiguous. V gave up 4 bases and J gave up 7 bases, with 16 bases separating them. The CDR3 has 14 amino acids. Germline loops: CDR1 MGHRA, CDR2 YSYEKL.

The rearrangement uses TRBV18 and TRBJ2-5, with 7 bases identical to TRBD2. Germline CDR1 and CDR2: KGHSH and LQKENI. J gave up 2 bases and V 3 bases, and 0 bases lay outside the gene matches. The CDR3 loop spans 13 amino acids. CDR3 amino acids: CASSPREQETQYF. CDR3 sequence (DNA): TGTGCCAGCTCACCGCGGGAGCAAGAGACCCAGTACTTC.

The rearrangement joins TRBV7-9 to TRBJ2-3, with TRBD2 matching 7 bases. CDR3 length equals 16 residues. V lost 2 bases to trimming and J lost 4 bases; unmatched junction nucleotides: 9. Germline assignment: CDR1 SEHNR and CDR2 FQNEAQ (reference sequence). The CDR3 protein is CASSLRGSRFADTQYF. As DNA, the CDR3 is TGTGCCAGCAGCTTACGCGGGAGTAGATTCGCAGATACGCAGTATTTT. Full variable domain (outside the CDR3, taken from reference TRBV7-9 and TRBJ2-3): DTGVSQNPRHKITKRGQNVTFRCDPISEHNRLYWYRQTLGQGPEFLTYFQNEAQLEKSRLLSDRFSAERPKGSFSTLEIQRTEQGDSAMYLCASSLRGSRFADTQYFGPGTRLTVL.

The CDR3 DNA reads as TGTGCCAGCTCACCAAACACTTGGAATGGCTACACCTTC. It specifies CASSPNTWNGYTF. This chain joins TRBV18 and TRBJ1-2, with D unclear. Germline V gene lookup returns CDR1 KGHSH and CDR2 LQKENI. The germline V and J ends were trimmed by 2 bases and 6 bases, with 10 bases remaining between them. The CDR3 sequence is 13 residues long.

The CDR3 DNA is TGTGCCAGTAGCGGGACAGGAAGCTATGGCTACACCTTC. It yields the protein CASSGTGSYGYTF. The chain combines TRBV19 with TRBJ1-2; TRBD1 agrees at 8 bases. Unmatched junction bases numbered 4, after V lost 6 bases and J lost 4 bases. Germline V gene data show CDR1 as LNHDA and CDR2 as SQIVND (reference sequence). This CDR3 contains 13 residues. Together with reference TRBV19 and TRBJ1-2, the CDR3 gives the full variable domain: DGGITQSPKYLFRKEGQNVTLSCEQNLNHDAMYWYRQDPGQGLRLIYYSQIVNDFQKGDIAEGYSVSREKKESFPLTVTSAQKNPTAFYLCASSGTGSYGYTFGSGTRLTVV.

This sequence joins TRBV19 and TRBJ2-3; tentative D call: TRBD1 (5 bases). Trimming pared 3 bases from V and 3 bases from J, leaving 13 bases between. Germline CDR1 LNHDA, CDR2 SQIVND (reference sequence). CDR3 length equals 15 residues. This CDR3 is CASSIGAARTDTQYF. In DNA, the CDR3 is TGTGCCAGTAGTATTGGGGCTGCTAGGACAGATACGCAGTATTTT.

This clone occurred a few times. The V and J genes are TRBV4-2 and TRBJ1-2; D is undetermined. Germline CDR1 LGHNA, CDR2 YNFKEQ. The CDR3 covers 15 residues. Trimming cost V 1 base and J 8 bases, with 17 bases left between them. The CDR3 region is CASSQVAQIYGGYTF. The CDR3 DNA is TGTGCCAGCAGCCAAGTGGCGCAGATATACGGGGGCTACACCTTC.